These 28 T cell receptor beta chains were sequenced from one sample in a study of blood T cell repertoires in COVID-19. The table came from immunoSEQ multiplex PCR; TCRdb's copy has only in-frame clones and leaves some out. This table holds approximately 260,000 clones, approximately 88% found once. Sequenced input: peripheral blood. The receptors were gathered from a woman in her 70s with COVID-19, enrolled during active disease.

The rearrangement joins TRBV7-3 to TRBJ1-1, with 7 bases matching TRBD1. V lost 4 bases and J lost 3; bases outside the gene matches: 2. Germline CDR1 is SGHTA and CDR2 is FQGTGA. The CDR3 is 13 residues long. The CDR3 is CASSSTGYTEAFF. DNA for the CDR3: TGTGCCAGCAGCTCGACAGGGTACACTGAAGCTTTCTTT.

The chain has TRBV11-3 and TRBJ2-1, with D possibly matching TRBD1 (6 bases). This CDR3 has 14 residues. Germline V gives CDR1 SGHNT, CDR2 YENEEA. V dropped 1 base and J dropped 7 bases, with 11 bases sitting between them. The CDR3 coding sequence is TGTGCCAGCAGCTTAGTACAGGGTAATAATGAGCAGTTCTTC. This codes for CASSLVQGNNEQFF.

CDR3 protein: CASRPGVKVVETQYF. In DNA, the CDR3 is TGTGCCAGCAGGCCCGGGGTCAAGGTGGTCGAGACCCAGTACTTC. The V gene is TRBV28, the J gene TRBJ2-5; TRBD2 is a possible D gene (5 bases). This CDR3 contains 15 residues. Per the germline V gene, CDR1 is MDHEN and CDR2 is SYDVKM. V lost 6 bases and J lost 5, with 19 bases in between.

As to this clone: The sample has other DNA sequences that encode this CDR3 too. The chain combines TRBV28 with TRBJ1-5; tentative D call: TRBD1 (6 bases). The V and J ends lost 5 bases and 1 base respectively, with 9 bases between them. This CDR3 has 14 amino acids. CDR1 is MDHEN, CDR2 SYDVKM, per germline. The CDR3 nucleotides are TGTGCCAGCAGTCTCGGACAGAGCAATCAGCCCCAGCATTTT. As protein: CASSLGQSNQPQHF.

DNA of the CDR3: TGTGCCAGCAGCCTCAGGGTCACCGGGGAGCTGTTTTTT. Protein sequence: CASSLRVTGELFF. The chain links TRBV12-3 or TRBV12-4 to TRBJ2-2, with D possibly TRBD1 on 5 matching bases. The CDR3 is 13 amino acids. The V and J ends lost 6 bases and 4 bases respectively, with 9 bases between them.

This clone was observed a single time. The chain is built from TRBV7-9 and TRBJ1-2; D is undetermined. Deletions cut 11 bases from V and 9 bases from J, with 16 bases between. Germline assignment: CDR1 SEHNR and CDR2 FQNEAQ (reference sequence). The CDR3 has 11 amino acids. DNA for the CDR3: TGTGCCTTAGAACGGGTGACGAGCTACACCTTC. It specifies CALERVTSYTF.

This clone was observed once. This sequence joins TRBV6-4 and TRBJ2-3, with 8 bases that match TRBD1. Per germline, CDR1 MRHNA and CDR2 SNTAGT. V shed 4 bases and J 2 bases; nucleotides not matched to a gene: 5. The CDR3 totals 15 residues. The CDR3 sequence is CASSGTGGDTDTQYF. CDR3 sequence (DNA): TGTGCCAGCAGTGGCACAGGGGGAGACACAGATACGCAGTATTTT.

The chain is built from TRBV18 and TRBJ1-2; TRBD1 matches 7 bases. The CDR3 totals 14 residues. Germline CDR1 and CDR2: KGHSH and LQKENI. The V gene end was trimmed by 0 bases and the J gene end by 3 bases; junction bases not matched to a gene: 1. CDR3 sequence: CASSPPGGDYGYTF. The CDR3 nucleotides are TGTGCCAGCTCACCACCAGGGGGCGACTATGGCTACACCTTC.

The chain has TRBV6-5 and TRBJ2-7; maybe TRBD2 (6 bases). The CDR3 covers 14 residues. V gave up 2 bases and J gave up 13 bases, with 21 bases separating them. Germline values: CDR1 MNHEY, CDR2 SVGAGI. CDR3 DNA sequence: TGTGCCAGCAGTTACGGGGCGGGATCCCCCGAGGTATACTTC. Translation: CASSYGAGSPEVYF.

This chain joins TRBV5-4 and TRBJ2-1, with TRBD2 matching over 10 bases. The length of the CDR3 is 16 residues. Germline V lookup: CDR1 SGHNT, CDR2 YYREEE (reference sequence). Unmatched junction bases numbered 7, after V lost 5 bases and J lost 2 bases. CDR3 amino acids: CASSSRTSGTYNEQFF. DNA for the CDR3: TGTGCCAGCAGTTCACGGACTAGCGGAACCTACAATGAGCAGTTCTTC.

This clone was recorded once. V and J are TRBV7-9 and TRBJ1-4; D gene uncertain. The CDR3 sequence is 15 residues long. Per the germline V gene, CDR1 is SEHNR and CDR2 is FQNEAQ (reference sequence). Trimming removed 4 bases at V and 2 bases at J, with 11 bases between. The CDR3 is CASSSHLGTNEKLFF. The CDR3 bases are TGTGCCAGCAGCTCACATCTGGGCACTAATGAAAAACTGTTTTTT.

The table lists this clone with a count of one. This sequence joins TRBV14 and TRBJ1-1; the D gene is possibly TRBD1 (6 bases). Germline lookup yields CDR1 SGHDN and CDR2 FVKESK. V lost 4 bases and J lost 5, with 11 bases in between. The CDR3 consists of 13 residues. This CDR3 is CASSLEGETEAFF. In DNA, the CDR3 is TGTGCCAGCAGCCTCGAGGGGGAAACTGAAGCTTTCTTT.

This chain links TRBV12-3 or TRBV12-4 with TRBJ2-1; D is undetermined. The CDR3 is 11 residues long. The V and J ends lost 6 bases and 10 bases respectively, with 10 bases between them. The CDR3 here is CASSPRFEQFF. DNA of the CDR3: TGTGCCAGCAGCCCTAGGTTCGAGCAGTTCTTC.

DNA of the CDR3: TGTGCCAGCAGCCAACTCACCGGGGGGCGCCGTGAAAAACTGTTTTTT. Its protein product is CASSQLTGGRREKLFF. This sequence joins TRBV14 and TRBJ1-4, with D maybe TRBD1 (6 bases). The CDR3 is made up of 16 amino acids. With 2 bases removed from V and 7 bases from J, the gap between germline ends came to 17 bases. CDR1 is SGHDN, CDR2 FVKESK, per germline.

This sequence joins TRBV30 and TRBJ2-5; 12 bases line up with TRBD1. This CDR3 has 13 amino acids. Germline CDR1 is GTSNPN and CDR2 is SVGIG (reference sequence). J lost 4 bases, V lost 5 bases, and 2 bases had no gene match. In nucleotides, the CDR3 is TGTGCCTGGGCGGGACAGGGGGCAGAGACCCAGTACTTC. It is translated as CAWAGQGAETQYF.

The chain combines TRBV11-3 with TRBJ2-1, with a possible D match to TRBD2 (6 bases). V was pared by 11 bases and J by 3 bases, with 17 bases between. CDR1 SGHNT and CDR2 YENEEA come from the germline V gene. The CDR3 contains 14 residues. The CDR3 DNA reads TGTGCCTGCGACGGGGGAGACAACTACAATGAGCAGTTCTTC. It encodes CACDGGDNYNEQFF.

The chain links TRBV5-1 to TRBJ2-1, with TRBD1 matching over 9 bases. V lost 5 bases, J lost 2 bases, and 17 bases stayed unmatched. The CDR3 is 19 residues long. Per the germline V gene, CDR1 is SGHRS and CDR2 is YFSETQ. DNA of the CDR3: TGCGCCAGCAGAGGTAGGGACAGGGAACATCCCTCTCCCTACAATGAGCAGTTCTTC. Its translation: CASRGRDREHPSPYNEQFF.

The gene calls are TRBV27 and TRBJ2-3, with TRBD2 identical over 9 bases. CDR1 MNHEY and CDR2 SMNVEV come from the germline V gene (reference sequence). Trimming cost V 3 bases and J 8 bases; bases outside gene matches: 6. The CDR3 extends over 14 amino acids. The CDR3 region is CASSFSSGRGTQYF. The DNA of the CDR3 is TGTGCCAGCAGTTTTAGTAGCGGGAGAGGTACGCAGTATTTT.

The V gene is TRBV27, the J gene TRBJ1-6, with 8 bases fitting TRBD1. The germline gives CDR1 MNHEY, CDR2 SMNVEV (reference sequence). V lost 2 bases, J lost 10 bases, and 7 bases stayed unmatched. CDR3 length: 15 amino acids. The CDR3: CASSLLDRGESPLHF. For the CDR3, the DNA is TGTGCCAGCAGTTTACTCGACAGGGGAGAATCACCCCTCCACTTT.

This chain links TRBV27 with TRBJ1-6; TRBD1 matches at 10 bases. Trimming cost V 3 bases and J 10 bases; bases outside gene matches: 9. In germline, CDR1 is MNHEY, CDR2 SMNVEV (reference sequence). The length of the CDR3 is 16 residues. The CDR3 region is CASSLVAGTGESPLHF. The CDR3 coding sequence is TGTGCCAGCAGTTTGGTTGCCGGGACAGGGGAATCACCCCTCCACTTT.

The chain recombines TRBV29-1 with TRBJ2-5, with 15 nucleotides matching TRBD2. Germline CDR1 reads SQVTM; CDR2 reads ANQGSEA. There are 17 residues in the CDR3. V lost 5 bases, J lost 5 bases, and 12 bases stayed unmatched. CDR3 in amino acids: CSVPQGTSGRWRETQYF. In DNA, the CDR3 is TGCAGCGTTCCCCAAGGGACTAGCGGGAGGTGGAGGGAGACCCAGTACTTC.

The rearrangement links TRBV3-1 (or the pseudogene TRBV3-2) to TRBJ2-2; D may be TRBD2 (6 bases). Trimming stripped 1 base from V and 9 bases from J, with 12 bases between. Germline V gives CDR1 LGHDT, CDR2 YNNKEL (reference sequence). The CDR3 totals 14 residues. The CDR3 loop is CASSQAGVYRELFF. DNA of the CDR3: TGTGCCAGCAGCCAAGCGGGGGTCTACCGGGAGCTGTTTTTT.

The chain links TRBV28 to TRBJ2-1, with 10 bases fitting TRBD1. The V gene's germline CDR1 is MDHEN and CDR2 SYDVKM. V was pared by 7 bases and J by 4 bases, with 10 bases of the junction left unmatched. The CDR3 has 16 residues. The CDR3 DNA sequence: TGTGCCAGCACCCGGGACAGGGGAAGGGGGTACAATGAGCAGTTCTTC. Translation gives CASTRDRGRGYNEQFF.

This clone turned up a few times. J is TRBJ1-6 and V is TRBV14; unclear D gene. The V end lost 0 bases, the J end lost 6 bases, and 6 bases lay between the germline ends. The CDR3 spans 14 residues. Germline-derived CDR1 and CDR2 are SGHDN and FVKESK. CDR3 loop: CASSQETPNSPLHF. The CDR3 DNA reads TGTGCCAGCAGCCAAGAAACACCTAATTCACCCCTCCACTTT.

In this sample, this clone turned up once. V gene TRBV27 combines with J gene TRBJ1-5, with 10 bases lining up with TRBD1. Germline V CDR1 and CDR2: MNHEY, SMNVEV (reference sequence). The J segment lost 5 bases and the V segment lost 5 bases, leaving 6 bases of the junction unmatched. The length of the CDR3 is 15 residues. CDR3 sequence: CASSRDRGNYQPQHF. DNA of the CDR3: TGTGCCAGCAGTAGGGACAGGGGTAATTATCAGCCCCAGCATTTT.

The chain joins TRBV11-3 to TRBJ2-7; no definite D call. V gave up 5 bases and J gave up 7 bases, with 18 bases separating them. Germline V gene lookup returns CDR1 SGHNT and CDR2 YENEEA. CDR3 length: 14 amino acids. This CDR3 reads CASSAPQSSWEQYF. In DNA form, the CDR3 reads TGTGCCAGCAGCGCTCCACAGAGCTCTTGGGAGCAGTACTTC.

J is TRBJ1-5 and V is TRBV19; D is possibly TRBD1 (5 bases). Germline values: CDR1 LNHDA, CDR2 SQIVND (reference sequence). This CDR3 is 13 amino acids long. The CDR3 DNA is TGTGCTAGCAGTAGGGGCCTAGATCAGCCCCAGCATTTT. The encoded protein is CASSRGLDQPQHF.

The V and J genes are TRBV5-1 and TRBJ2-7, with TRBD1 identical over 7 bases. The length of the CDR3 is 15 residues. The germline V gene encodes CDR1 SGHRS and CDR2 YFSETQ. Unmatched junction bases numbered 6, after V lost 3 bases and J lost 0 bases. Here the CDR3 reads CASSSDRTSSYEQYF. DNA of the CDR3: TGCGCCAGCAGCTCGGACAGGACGAGCTCCTACGAGCAGTACTTC.